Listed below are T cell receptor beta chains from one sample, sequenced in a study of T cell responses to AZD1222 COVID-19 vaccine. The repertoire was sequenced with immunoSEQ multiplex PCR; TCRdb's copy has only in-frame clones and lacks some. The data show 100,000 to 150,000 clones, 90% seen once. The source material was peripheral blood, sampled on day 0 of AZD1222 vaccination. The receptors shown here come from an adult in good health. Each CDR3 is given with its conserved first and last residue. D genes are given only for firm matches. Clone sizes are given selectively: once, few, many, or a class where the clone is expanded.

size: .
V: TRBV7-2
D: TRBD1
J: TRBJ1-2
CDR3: CASSRTGGNYGYTF
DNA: TGTGCCAGCAGCCGGACAGGCGGAAATTATGGCTACACCTTC

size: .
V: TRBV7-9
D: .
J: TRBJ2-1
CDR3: CASTMTASSYNEQFF
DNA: TGTGCCAGCACTATGACCGCGAGCTCCTACAATGAGCAGTTCTTC

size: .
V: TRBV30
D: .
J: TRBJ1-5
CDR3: CAWSLGEGQPQHF
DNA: TGTGCCTGGAGTTTGGGGGAGGGTCAGCCCCAGCATTTT

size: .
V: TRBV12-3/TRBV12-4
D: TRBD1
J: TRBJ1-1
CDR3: CASRVTGVTEAFF
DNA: TGTGCCAGCAGAGTGACAGGGGTTACAGAAGCTTTCTTT

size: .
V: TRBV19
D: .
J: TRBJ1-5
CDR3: CASSLRTAYNQPQHF
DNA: TGTGCCAGTAGTCTGCGGACAGCGTACAATCAGCCCCAGCATTTT

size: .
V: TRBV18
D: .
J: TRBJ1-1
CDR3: CASSPYRLKGDTEAFF
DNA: TGTGCCAGCTCACCCTATAGACTCAAGGGCGACACTGAAGCTTTCTTT

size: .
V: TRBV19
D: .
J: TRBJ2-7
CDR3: CASSTGFSSYEQYF
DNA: TGTGCCAGTAGTACGGGGTTCTCCTCCTACGAGCAGTACTTC

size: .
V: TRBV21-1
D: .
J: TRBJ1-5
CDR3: CASSKEGGGNQPQHF
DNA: TGTGCCAGCAGCAAAGAAGGGGGCGGCAATCAGCCCCAGCATTTT

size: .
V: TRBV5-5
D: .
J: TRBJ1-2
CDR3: CASSSQTGNYGYTF
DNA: TGTGCCAGCAGCAGTCAGACCGGAAACTATGGCTACACCTTC

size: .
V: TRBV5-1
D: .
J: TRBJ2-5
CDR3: CASSLDALGTQYF
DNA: TGCGCCAGCAGCTTGGATGCATTGGGGACCCAGTACTTC

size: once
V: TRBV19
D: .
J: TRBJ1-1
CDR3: CASSTLFSSNTEAFF
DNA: TGTGCCAGTAGTACCCTTTTCTCCTCGAACACTGAAGCTTTCTTT

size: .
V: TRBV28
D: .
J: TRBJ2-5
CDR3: CASSFPRVQETQYF
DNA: TGTGCCAGCAGTTTCCCACGGGTTCAAGAGACCCAGTACTTC

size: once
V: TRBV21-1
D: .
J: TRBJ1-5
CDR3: CASSRRGLGNQPQHF
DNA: TGTGCCAGCTCCCGGAGAGGGCTGGGCAATCAGCCCCAGCATTTT

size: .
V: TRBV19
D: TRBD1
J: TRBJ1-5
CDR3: CASNRGTGSNQPQHF
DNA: TGTGCCTCGAACAGGGGCACAGGGAGCAATCAGCCCCAGCATTTT

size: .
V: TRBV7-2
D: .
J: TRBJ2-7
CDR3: CASSLARLSWLDF
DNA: TGTGCCAGCAGCTTAGCTAGGCTGTCTTGGTTGGACTTC

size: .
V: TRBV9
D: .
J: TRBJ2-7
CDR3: CASSVEWGPYEQYF
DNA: TGTGCCAGCAGCGTAGAGTGGGGACCCTACGAGCAGTACTTC

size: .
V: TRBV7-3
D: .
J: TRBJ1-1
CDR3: CASSWEGAGVGEAFF
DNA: TGTGCCAGCAGCTGGGAAGGGGCGGGGGTTGGTGAAGCTTTCTTT

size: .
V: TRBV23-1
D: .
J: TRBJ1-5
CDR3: CASSHNLEGTQHF
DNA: TGCGCCAGCAGTCATAACCTGGAGGGAACCCAGCATTTT